This TCR beta chain is drawn from a study of blood T cells in healthy people across ages. Study results and limitations: Compared with aged donors, long-lived donors showed fewer expanded clones, suggesting selection.

Alongside a J-beta primer mix, a sample-barcoded 5' primer served in a second PCR lasting roughly 6 to 11 cycles. Sequencing of every sample gave 2.5 million or more CDR3-containing paired-end reads. TCRdb reprocessed the 5' RACE reads via MiXCR and lists one record per CDR3 protein. The table has around 800,000 distinct CDR3 sequences, 55% to 65% seen once. V lost 9 bases to trimming and J lost 2 bases, with 12 bases between them. CDR3 size: 13 residues. Germline lookup yields CDR1 ENHRY and CDR2 SYGVKD. Notes on this clonotype: Antigen unknown.

The source of this sequence is a man aged 25 to 45 in good health. The sample consisted of blood. The chain recombines TRBV10-3 with TRBJ2-3; no firm D call. The CDR3: CAISPENTDTQYF. The CDR3 DNA is TGTGCCATAAGTCCTGAGAACACAGATACGCAGTATTTT.